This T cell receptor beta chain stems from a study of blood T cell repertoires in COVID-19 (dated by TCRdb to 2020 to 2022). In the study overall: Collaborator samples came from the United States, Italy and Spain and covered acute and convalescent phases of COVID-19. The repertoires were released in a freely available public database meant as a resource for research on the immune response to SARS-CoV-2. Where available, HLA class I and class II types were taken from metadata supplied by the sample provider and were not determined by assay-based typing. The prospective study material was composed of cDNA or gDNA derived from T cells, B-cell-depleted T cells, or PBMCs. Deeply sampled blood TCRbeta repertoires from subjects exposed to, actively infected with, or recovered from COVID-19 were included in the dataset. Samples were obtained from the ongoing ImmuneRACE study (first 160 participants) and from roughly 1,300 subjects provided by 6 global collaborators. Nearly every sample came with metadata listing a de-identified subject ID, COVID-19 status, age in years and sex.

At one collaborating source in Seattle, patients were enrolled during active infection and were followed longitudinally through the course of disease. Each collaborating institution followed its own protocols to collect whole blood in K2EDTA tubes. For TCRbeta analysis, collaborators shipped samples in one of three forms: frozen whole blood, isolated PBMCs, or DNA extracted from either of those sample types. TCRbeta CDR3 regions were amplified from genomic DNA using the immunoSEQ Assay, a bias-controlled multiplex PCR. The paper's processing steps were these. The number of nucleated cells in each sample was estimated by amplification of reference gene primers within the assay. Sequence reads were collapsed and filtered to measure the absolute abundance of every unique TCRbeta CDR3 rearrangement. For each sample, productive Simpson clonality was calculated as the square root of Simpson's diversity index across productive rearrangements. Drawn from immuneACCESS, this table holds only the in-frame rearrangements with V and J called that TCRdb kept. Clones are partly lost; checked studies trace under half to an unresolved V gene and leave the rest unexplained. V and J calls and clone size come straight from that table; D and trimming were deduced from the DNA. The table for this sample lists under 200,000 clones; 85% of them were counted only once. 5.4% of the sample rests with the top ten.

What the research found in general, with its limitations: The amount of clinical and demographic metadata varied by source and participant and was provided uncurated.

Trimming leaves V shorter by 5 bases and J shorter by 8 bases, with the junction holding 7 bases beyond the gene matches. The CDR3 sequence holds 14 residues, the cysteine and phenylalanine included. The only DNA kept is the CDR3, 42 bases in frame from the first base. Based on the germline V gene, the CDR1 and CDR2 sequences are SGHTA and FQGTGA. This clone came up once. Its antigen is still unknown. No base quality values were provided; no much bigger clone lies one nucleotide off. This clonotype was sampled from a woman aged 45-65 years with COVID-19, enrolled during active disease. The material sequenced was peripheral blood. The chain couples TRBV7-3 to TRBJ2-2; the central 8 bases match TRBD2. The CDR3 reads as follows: CASSPHSGTGELFF. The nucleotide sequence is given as TGTGCCAGCAGCCCCCATAGCGGGACAGGGGAGCTGTTTTTT.